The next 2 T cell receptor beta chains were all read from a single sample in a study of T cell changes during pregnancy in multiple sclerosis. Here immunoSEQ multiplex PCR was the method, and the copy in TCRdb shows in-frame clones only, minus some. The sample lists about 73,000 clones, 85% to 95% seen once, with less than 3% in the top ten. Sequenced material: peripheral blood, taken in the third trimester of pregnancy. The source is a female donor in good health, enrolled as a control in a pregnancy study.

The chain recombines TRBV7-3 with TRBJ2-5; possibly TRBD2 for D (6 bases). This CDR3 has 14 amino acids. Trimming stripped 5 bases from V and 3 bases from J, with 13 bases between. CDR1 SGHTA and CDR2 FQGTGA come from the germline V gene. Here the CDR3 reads CASSPGEPKETQYF. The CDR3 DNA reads TGTGCCAGCAGCCCGGGGGAGCCGAAAGAGACCCAGTACTTC.

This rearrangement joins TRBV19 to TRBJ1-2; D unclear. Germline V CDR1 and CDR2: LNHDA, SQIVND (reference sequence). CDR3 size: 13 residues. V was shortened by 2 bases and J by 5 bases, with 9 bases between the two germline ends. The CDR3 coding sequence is TGTGCCAGTAGTATACAGTACACATATGGCTACACCTTC. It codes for CASSIQYTYGYTF.